This T cell receptor beta chain originates from a study of OX40 agonist ivuxolimab in advanced cancers. At the level of the study: Earlier treatment with anti-PD-1, anti-PD-L1 or anti-CTLA-4 was permitted, and about 40% had received some. Partial responses were recorded for three patients, including one with hepatocellular carcinoma and two with cutaneous melanoma. General study results and limits: Dosing at 0.1 to 3.0 mg/kg was accompanied by clonal expansion of CD4+ and CD8+ blood T cells by week 6. The expanded peripheral T cells' antigen specificity was not determined.

V lost 2 bases and J lost 2, with 16 bases in between. This CDR3 has 16 residues. CDR1 is SGHNT, CDR2 YYREEE, per germline (reference sequence). Worth noting for this clone: The antigen is not known.

Some clones are missing from TCRdb's copy, which holds only in-frame ones; the method was immunoSEQ multiplex PCR. The sample holds some 27,000 clones; about 80% are singletons and the top ten take over 8.5%. Sequenced here: CD4+ or CD8+ T cells sorted from blood, sampled in a trial of the OX40 agonist ivuxolimab. The TCR sequence derives from an adult with an advanced solid tumor such as melanoma, head and neck, liver or kidney cancer. This chain joins TRBV5-4 and TRBJ1-1; D gene uncertain. The CDR3 region is CASSFLATVPNTEAFF. CDR3 in DNA: TGTGCCAGCAGCTTCCTCGCAACAGTGCCAAACACTGAAGCTTTCTTT.